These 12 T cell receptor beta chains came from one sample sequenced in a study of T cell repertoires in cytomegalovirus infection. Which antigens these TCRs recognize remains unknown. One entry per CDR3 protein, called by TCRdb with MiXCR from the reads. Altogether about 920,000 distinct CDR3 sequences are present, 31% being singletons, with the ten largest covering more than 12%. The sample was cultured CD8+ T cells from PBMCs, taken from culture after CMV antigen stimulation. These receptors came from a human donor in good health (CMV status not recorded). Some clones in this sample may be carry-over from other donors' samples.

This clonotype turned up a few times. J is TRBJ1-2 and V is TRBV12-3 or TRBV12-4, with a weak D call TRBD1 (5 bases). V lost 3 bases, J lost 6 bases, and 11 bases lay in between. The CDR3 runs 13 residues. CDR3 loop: CASSFAGSNGYTF. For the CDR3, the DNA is TGTGCCAGCAGTTTTGCAGGGTCGAATGGCTACACCTTC.

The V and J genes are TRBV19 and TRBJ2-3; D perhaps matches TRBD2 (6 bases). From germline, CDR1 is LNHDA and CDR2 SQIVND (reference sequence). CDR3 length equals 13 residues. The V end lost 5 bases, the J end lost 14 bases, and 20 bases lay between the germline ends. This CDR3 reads CASSLLPARDLYF. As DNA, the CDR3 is TGTGCCAGTAGTTTACTGCCGGCCCGGGACTTGTATTTT.

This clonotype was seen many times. The CDR3 loop is CASSAYRGLGTGELFF. The CDR3 bases are TGTGCCAGCAGCGCCTACAGGGGGCTTGGCACCGGGGAGCTGTTTTTT. The chain employs TRBV7-9 and TRBJ2-2; 9 nucleotides align to TRBD1. The CDR3 runs 16 residues. The germline V gene has CDR1 SEHNR and CDR2 FQNEAQ (reference sequence). Trimming cost V 5 bases and J 4 bases; bases outside gene matches: 8.

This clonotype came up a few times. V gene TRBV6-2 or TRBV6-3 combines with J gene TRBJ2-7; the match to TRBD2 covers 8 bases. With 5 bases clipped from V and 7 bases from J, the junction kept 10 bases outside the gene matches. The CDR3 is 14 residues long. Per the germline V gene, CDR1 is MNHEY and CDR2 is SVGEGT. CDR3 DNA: TGTGCCAGCAGTATCTTAGCGGGGCGCTCGGAGCAGTACGTC. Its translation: CASSILAGRSEQYV.

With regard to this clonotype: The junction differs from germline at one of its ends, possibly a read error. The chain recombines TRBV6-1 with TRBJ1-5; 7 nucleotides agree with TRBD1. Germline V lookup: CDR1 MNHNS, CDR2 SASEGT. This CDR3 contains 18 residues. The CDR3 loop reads CANSDSPIRDSINQPQHF. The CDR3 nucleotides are TGTGCCAACAGTGACAGCCCTATCCGGGACAGTATCAATCAGCCCCAGCATTTT.

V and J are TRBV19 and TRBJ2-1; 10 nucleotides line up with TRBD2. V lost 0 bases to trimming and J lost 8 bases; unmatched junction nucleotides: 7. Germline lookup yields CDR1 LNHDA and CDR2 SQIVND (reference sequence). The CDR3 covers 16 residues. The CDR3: CASSIELAGARDEQFF. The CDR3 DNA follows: TGTGCCAGTAGTATAGAGCTAGCGGGGGCGAGGGATGAGCAGTTCTTC.

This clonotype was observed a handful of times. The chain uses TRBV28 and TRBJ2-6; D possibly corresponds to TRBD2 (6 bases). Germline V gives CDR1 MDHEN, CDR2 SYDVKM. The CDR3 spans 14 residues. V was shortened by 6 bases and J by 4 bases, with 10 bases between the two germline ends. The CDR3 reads CASRRDVGANVLTF. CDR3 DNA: TGTGCCAGCAGGCGGGACGTGGGGGCCAACGTCCTGACTTTC.

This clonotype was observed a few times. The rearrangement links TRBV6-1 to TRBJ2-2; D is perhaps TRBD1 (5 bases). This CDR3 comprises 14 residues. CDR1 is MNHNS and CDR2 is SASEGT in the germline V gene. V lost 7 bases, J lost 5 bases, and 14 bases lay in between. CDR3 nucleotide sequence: TGTGCCAGCACAGGGAAGGGAAGAACCGGGGAGCTGTTTTTT. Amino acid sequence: CASTGKGRTGELFF.

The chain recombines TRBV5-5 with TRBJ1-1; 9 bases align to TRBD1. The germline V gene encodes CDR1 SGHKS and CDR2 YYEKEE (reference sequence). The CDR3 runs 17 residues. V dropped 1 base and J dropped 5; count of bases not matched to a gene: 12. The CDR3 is CASSLTADGTGWTEAFF. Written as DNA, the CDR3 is TGTGCCAGCAGCTTGACGGCCGACGGGACAGGGTGGACTGAAGCTTTCTTT. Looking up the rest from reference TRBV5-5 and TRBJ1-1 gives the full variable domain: DAGVTQSPTHLIKTRGQQVTLRCSPISGHKSVSWYQQVLGQGPQFIFQYYEKEERGRGNFPDRFSARQFPNYSSELNVNALLLGDSALYLCASSLTADGTGWTEAFFGQGTRLTVV.

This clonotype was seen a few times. The CDR3 DNA reads as TGTGCCAGCAGTTTCCAGGGGTTGGGCACCGGGGAGCTGTTTTTT. Protein: CASSFQGLGTGELFF. The chain uses TRBV28 and TRBJ2-2, with TRBD1 as a possible D gene (6 bases). This CDR3 is built from 15 residues. The germline V gene has CDR1 MDHEN and CDR2 SYDVKM. Trimming stripped 3 bases from V and 4 bases from J, with 12 bases between.

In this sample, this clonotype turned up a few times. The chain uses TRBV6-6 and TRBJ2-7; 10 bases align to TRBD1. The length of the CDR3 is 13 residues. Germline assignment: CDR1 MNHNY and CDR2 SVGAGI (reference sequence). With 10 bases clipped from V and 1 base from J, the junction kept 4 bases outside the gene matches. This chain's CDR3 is CAIGTGVSYEQYF. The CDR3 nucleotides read TGTGCCATCGGGACAGGGGTGTCCTACGAGCAGTACTTC.

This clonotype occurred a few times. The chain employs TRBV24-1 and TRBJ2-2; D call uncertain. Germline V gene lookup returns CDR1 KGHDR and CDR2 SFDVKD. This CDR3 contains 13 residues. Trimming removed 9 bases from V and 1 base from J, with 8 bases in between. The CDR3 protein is CATLQENTGELFF. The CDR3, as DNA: TGTGCCACCTTGCAAGAGAACACCGGGGAGCTGTTTTTT.